The clone carrying this TCR beta chain showed up just a few times. The antigen remains unidentified. The data are from a study of T cells after posttransplantation cyclophosphamide. Study results and limitations: TRB clonality was highly associated with recipient CMV seropositivity and reactivation.

The repertoire was sequenced with immunoSEQ multiplex PCR; TCRdb's copy has only in-frame clones and lacks some. The counts give more than 9,000 clones, none of them seen only once; roughly 13% is held by the top ten. Busulfan-fludarabine conditioning, marrow transplant, and cyclophosphamide on days +3 and +4 were administered. V shed 5 bases and J 4 bases; nucleotides not matched to a gene: 3. The CDR3 sequence is 14 residues long. CDR1 is MNHEY and CDR2 is SMNVEV in the germline V gene (reference sequence). This rearrangement joins TRBV27 to TRBJ2-7, with 12 bases lining up with TRBD2. This clonotype originated in a female patient aged 40-50 years who received an allogeneic stem cell transplant from a related donor, was CMV-positive, and had no GVHD. Some T cells here may be from the graft donor. Sequencing was performed on PBMCs, taken after allogeneic stem cell transplant with posttransplant cyclophosphamide. The CDR3 loop is CASSRTSGVYEQYF. In DNA, the CDR3 is TGTGCCAGCAGTCGGACTAGCGGGGTGTACGAGCAGTACTTC.